This T cell receptor (beta chain) was recorded in a study of blood T cell repertoires in COVID-19. Study as a whole: Acute-phase and convalescent COVID-19 samples originated in the United States, Italy and Spain.

The Seattle site enrolled patients during active infection and followed them longitudinally. The CDR3 runs 15 residues. Germline lookup yields CDR1 SGHTA and CDR2 FQGTGA. The ends lost 5 bases at V and 5 bases at J; junction bases unmatched: 9. Per the authors' pipeline: Reference gene primers were amplified, and this amplification served to estimate nucleated cell counts. Profiling relied on immunoSEQ multiplex PCR, and the TCRdb table lists in-frame clones only, not all of them. From that table come the V and J calls and clone size; the DNA was used to work out D and trimming. The table records about 68,000 clones, roughly nine tenths of them present only once.

This receptor was taken from a man over 45 with COVID-19, enrolled during active disease. The chain employs TRBV7-3 and TRBJ1-1; TRBD1 matches at 9 bases. Sequenced: peripheral blood. The CDR3 coding sequence is TGTGCCAGCAGCCCACAGGGGGCTAGGAAAACTGAAGCTTTCTTT. Its protein is CASSPQGARKTEAFF.